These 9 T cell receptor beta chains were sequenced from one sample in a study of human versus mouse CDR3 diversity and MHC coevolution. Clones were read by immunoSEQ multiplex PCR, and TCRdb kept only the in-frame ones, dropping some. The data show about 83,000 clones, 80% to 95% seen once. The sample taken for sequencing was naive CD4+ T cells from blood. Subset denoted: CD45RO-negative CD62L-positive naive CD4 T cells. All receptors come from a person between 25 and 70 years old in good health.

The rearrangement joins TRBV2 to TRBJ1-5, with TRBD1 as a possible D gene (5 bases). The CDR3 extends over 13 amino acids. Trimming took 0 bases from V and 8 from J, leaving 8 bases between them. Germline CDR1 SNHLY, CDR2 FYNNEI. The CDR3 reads CASSEARGEPQHF. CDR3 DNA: TGTGCCAGCAGTGAAGCGCGGGGGGAGCCCCAGCATTTT.

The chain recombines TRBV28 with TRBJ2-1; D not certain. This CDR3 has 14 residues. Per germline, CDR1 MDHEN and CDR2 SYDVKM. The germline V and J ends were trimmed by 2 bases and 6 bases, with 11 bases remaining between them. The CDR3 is CASSLLTGFNEQFF. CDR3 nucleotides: TGTGCCAGCAGTTTACTTACCGGGTTCAATGAGCAGTTCTTC.

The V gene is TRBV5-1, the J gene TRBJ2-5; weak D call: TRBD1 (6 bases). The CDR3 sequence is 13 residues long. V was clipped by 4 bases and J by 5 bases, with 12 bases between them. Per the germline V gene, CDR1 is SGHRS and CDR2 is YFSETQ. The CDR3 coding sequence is TGCGCCAGCAGCGCACAGGGATCGGAGACCCAGTACTTC. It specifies CASSAQGSETQYF.

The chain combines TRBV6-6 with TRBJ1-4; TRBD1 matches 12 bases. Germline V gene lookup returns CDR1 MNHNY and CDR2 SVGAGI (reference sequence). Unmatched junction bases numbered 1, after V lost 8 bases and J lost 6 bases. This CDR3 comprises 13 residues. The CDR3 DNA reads TGTGCCAGCGGGGACAGGGGGCATGAAAAACTGTTTTTT. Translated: CASGDRGHEKLFF.

CDR3 amino acids: CASSLGVNTEAFF. CDR3 bases: TGCGCCAGCAGCTTGGGCGTGAACACTGAAGCTTTCTTT. The chain couples TRBV5-1 to TRBJ1-1; no reliable D call. Trimming shortened V by 0 bases and J by 0 bases, and 3 bases separated the two germline ends. Per the germline V gene, CDR1 is SGHRS and CDR2 is YFSETQ. The CDR3 totals 13 residues.

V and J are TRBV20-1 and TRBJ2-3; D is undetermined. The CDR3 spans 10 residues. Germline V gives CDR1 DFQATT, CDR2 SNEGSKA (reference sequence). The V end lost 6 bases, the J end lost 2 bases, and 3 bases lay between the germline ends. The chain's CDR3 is CSAVTDTQYF. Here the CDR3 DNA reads TGCAGTGCCGTCACAGATACGCAGTATTTT.

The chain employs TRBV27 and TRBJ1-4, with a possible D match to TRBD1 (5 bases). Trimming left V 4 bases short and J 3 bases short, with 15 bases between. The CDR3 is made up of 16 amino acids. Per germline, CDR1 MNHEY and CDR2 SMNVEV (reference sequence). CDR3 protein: CASSSYRGSANEKLFF. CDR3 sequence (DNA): TGTGCCAGCAGTTCATACCGGGGGAGCGCTAATGAAAAACTGTTTTTT.

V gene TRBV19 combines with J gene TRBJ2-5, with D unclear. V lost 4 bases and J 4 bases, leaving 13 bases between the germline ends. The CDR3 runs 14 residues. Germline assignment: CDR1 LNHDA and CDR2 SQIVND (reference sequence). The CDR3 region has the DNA TGTGCCAGTAGTAAAGCCCTGAATCCAGAGACCCAGTACTTC. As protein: CASSKALNPETQYF.

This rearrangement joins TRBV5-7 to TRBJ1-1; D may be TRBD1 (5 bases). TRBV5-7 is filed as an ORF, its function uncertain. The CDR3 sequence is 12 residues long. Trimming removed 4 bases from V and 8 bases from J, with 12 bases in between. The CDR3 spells CASSQGLAEAFF. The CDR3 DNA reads TGTGCCAGCAGCCAGGGACTGGCGGAAGCTTTCTTT.